Presented here are 3 T cell receptor beta chains from one specimen sequenced in a study of tumor-infiltrating lymphocytes in primary liver carcinoma. TCR beta cDNA was prepared out of about 530 ng total RNA by means of a constant-region primer. Slightly modified ARM-PCR, run as three nested multiplex PCR rounds, produced the TCR beta libraries. The two initial PCR rounds, nine to eleven cycles each, used TRBV1-TRBV30 forward and C-beta reverse primers. TCRdb ran MiXCR on the multiplex PCR reads and lists one entry per CDR3 protein. The data hold around 71,000 distinct CDR3 sequences, with about two thirds observed a single time. Co-extraction yielded RNA and DNA from around 20-30 mg of unsorted bulk tissue. Material for sequencing was liver tumor tissue from sampling region 4. The subset is: tumor region T4, right-lateral pole. Every receptor here comes from a woman aged 55 to 70 with primary liver carcinoma and hepatitis B virus infection.

Points on this clonotype: At one boundary the junction diverges from the germline segment, which might be a read error. The CDR3 coding sequence is TGTGCCAGCAGCTTGTCCCCTAGCGGGAGGATTAGGAAAGAGCGGTTCTTC. Its translation: CASSLSPSGRIRKERFF. J is TRBJ2-1 and V is TRBV7-8, with 11 bases lining up with TRBD2. This CDR3 has 17 residues. Germline-derived CDR1 and CDR2 are SGHVS and FQNEAQ.

The chain links TRBV4-1 to TRBJ2-2; perhaps TRBD2 as D (6 bases). Trimming removed 5 bases from V and 6 bases from J, with 22 bases in between. Looked up from germline, CDR1 is MGHRA and CDR2 is YSYEKL. CDR3 size: 17 residues. Here the CDR3 DNA reads TGCGCCAGCAGCTTCCGGGACCGGGAGTCGGACCCCGGGGAGCTGTTTTTT. Residues: CASSFRDRESDPGELFF.

In the case of this clonotype: A junction boundary mismatches the germline segment, possibly from a read error. This chain joins TRBV11-1 and TRBJ2-5, with D hard to call. Germline CDR1 and CDR2: SGHAT and FQDESV (reference sequence). This CDR3 contains 15 residues. The CDR3 DNA is TGTGCCAGCAGCCCCGTTGTCACCGCAAGTGCGACCCAATGCTTC. It translates to CASSPVVTASATQCF.